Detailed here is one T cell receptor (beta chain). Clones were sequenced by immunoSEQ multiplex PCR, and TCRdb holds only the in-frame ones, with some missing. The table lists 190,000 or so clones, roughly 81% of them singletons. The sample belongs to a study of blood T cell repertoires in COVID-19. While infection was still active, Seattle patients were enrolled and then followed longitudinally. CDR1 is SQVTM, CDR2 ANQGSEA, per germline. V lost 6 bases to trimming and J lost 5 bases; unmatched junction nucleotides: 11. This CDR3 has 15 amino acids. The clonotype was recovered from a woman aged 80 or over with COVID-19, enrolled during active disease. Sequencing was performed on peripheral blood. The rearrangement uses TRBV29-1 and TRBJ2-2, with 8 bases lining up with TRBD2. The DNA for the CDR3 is TGCAGCGTACAGTTCGGGACTAGTAGGACCGGGGAGCTGTTTTTT. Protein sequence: CSVQFGTSRTGELFF.